Listed below are T cell receptor beta chains from one sample, sequenced in a study of ipilimumab plus nivolumab after autologous stem cell transplantation. The protocol was immunoSEQ multiplex PCR, while the TCRdb copy is restricted to in-frame clones and leaves out a portion. The top ten hold roughly 27% of the sample, which has around 4,900 clones, about 63% seen once. Specimen: PBMCs, collected in a trial of ipilimumab plus nivolumab as post-transplant consolidation. The source is a male donor with multiple myeloma. Both conserved end residues are part of each CDR3. The D gene is left open where the match is weak. Expanded clones are given a class, and other clones once, few, many or no size at all.

CASSRGQGTPSSYEQYF,TGTGCCAGCAGCCGGGGACAGGGGACCCCGAGCTCCTACGAGCAGTACTTC,NA,TRBD1,TRBJ2-7,TRBV7-9
CASSVVEGAGGYTF,TGTGCCAGCAGCGTAGTGGAGGGGGCGGGTGGCTACACCTTC,medium-sized,TRBD1,TRBJ1-2,TRBV9
CASSLLDEQFF,TGTGCCAGCAGCTTGTTGGATGAGCAGTTCTTC,NA,NA,TRBJ2-1,TRBV5-4
CASSQGISGSIGETQYF,TGTGCCAGCAGCCAAGGGATTAGCGGGAGCATAGGAGAGACCCAGTACTTC,NA,TRBD2,TRBJ2-5,TRBV4-2
CAWSGLREQYF,TGTGCCTGGAGTGGTCTTCGGGAGCAGTACTTC,once,NA,TRBJ2-7,TRBV30
CASTMGRLGAFF,TGTGCCAGCACCATGGGAAGGCTCGGGGCTTTCTTT,NA,NA,TRBJ1-1,TRBV5-5
CASSQALYGGIYEQYF,TGTGCCAGCAGCCAAGCTCTGTACGGGGGCATCTACGAGCAGTACTTC,NA,NA,TRBJ2-7,TRBV4-2
CASTSAGGLYGYTF,TGTGCCAGCACAAGCGCAGGGGGACTCTATGGCTACACCTTC,few,TRBD1,TRBJ1-2,TRBV27
CASSLVGSGANVLTF,TGTGCCAGCAGCTTGGTTGGGTCTGGGGCCAACGTCCTGACTTTC,NA,NA,TRBJ2-6,TRBV5-4
CASSLRQINQPQHF,TGTGCCAGCAGTTTGCGACAGATCAATCAGCCCCAGCATTTT,few,NA,TRBJ1-5,TRBV28